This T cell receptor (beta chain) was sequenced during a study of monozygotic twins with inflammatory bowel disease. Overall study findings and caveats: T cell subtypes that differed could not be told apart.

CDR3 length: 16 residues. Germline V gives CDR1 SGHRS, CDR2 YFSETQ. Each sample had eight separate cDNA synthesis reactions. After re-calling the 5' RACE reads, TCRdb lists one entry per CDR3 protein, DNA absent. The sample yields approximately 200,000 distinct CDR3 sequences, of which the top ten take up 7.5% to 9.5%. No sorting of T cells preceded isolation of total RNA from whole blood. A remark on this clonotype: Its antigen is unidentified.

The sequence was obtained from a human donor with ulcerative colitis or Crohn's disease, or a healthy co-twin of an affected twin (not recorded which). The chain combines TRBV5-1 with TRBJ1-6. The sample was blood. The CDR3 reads CASSEERSSYNSPLHF.